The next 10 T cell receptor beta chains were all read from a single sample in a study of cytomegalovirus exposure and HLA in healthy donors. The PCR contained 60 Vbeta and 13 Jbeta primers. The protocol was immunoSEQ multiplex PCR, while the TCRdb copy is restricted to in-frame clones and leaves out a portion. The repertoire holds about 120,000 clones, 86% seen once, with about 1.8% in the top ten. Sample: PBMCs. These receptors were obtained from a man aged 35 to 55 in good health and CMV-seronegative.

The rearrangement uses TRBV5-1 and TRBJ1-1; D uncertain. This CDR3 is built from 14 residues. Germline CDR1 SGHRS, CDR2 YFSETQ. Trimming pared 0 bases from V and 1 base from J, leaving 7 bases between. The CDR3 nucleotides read TGCGCCAGCAGCTTGGCCCTTTCGAACACTGAAGCTTTCTTT. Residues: CASSLALSNTEAFF.

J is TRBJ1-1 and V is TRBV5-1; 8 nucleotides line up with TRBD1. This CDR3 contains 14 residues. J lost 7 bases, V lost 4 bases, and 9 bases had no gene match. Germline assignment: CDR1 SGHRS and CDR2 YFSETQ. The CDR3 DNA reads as TGCGCCAGCAGCCCGGAGGCGGACAGGGATGAAGCTTTCTTT. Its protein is CASSPEADRDEAFF. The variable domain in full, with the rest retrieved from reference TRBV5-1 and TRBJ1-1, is KAGVTQTPRYLIKTRGQQVTLSCSPISGHRSVSWYQQTPGQGLQFLFEYFSETQRNKGNFPGRFSGRQFSNSRSEMNVSTLELGDSALYLCASSPEADRDEAFFGQGTRLTVV.

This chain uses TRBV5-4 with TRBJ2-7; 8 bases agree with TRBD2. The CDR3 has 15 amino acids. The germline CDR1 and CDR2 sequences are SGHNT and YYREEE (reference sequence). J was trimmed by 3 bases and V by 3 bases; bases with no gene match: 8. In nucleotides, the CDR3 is TGTGCCAGCAGCTGGGCGGCGGGGGGCCTCTACGAGCAGTACTTC. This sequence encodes CASSWAAGGLYEQYF.

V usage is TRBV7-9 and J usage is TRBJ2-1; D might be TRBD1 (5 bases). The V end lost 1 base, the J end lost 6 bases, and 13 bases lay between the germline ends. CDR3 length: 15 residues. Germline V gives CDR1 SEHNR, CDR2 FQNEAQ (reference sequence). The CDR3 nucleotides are TGTGCCAGCAGCTTAGGGCAGGGTACACGCAATGAGCAGTTCTTC. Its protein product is CASSLGQGTRNEQFF.

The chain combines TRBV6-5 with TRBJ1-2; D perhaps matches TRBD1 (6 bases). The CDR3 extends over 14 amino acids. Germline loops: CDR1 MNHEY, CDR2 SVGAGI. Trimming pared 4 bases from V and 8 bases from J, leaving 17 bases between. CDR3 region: CASSCLQGTWGYTF. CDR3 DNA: TGTGCCAGCAGTTGCCTCCAGGGGACGTGGGGCTACACCTTC.

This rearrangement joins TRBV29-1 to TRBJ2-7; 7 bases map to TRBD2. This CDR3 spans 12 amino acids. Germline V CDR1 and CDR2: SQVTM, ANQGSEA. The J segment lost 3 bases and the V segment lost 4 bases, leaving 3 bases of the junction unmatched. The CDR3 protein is CSVVRGGYEQYF. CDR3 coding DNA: TGCAGCGTTGTCCGCGGGGGCTACGAGCAGTACTTC.

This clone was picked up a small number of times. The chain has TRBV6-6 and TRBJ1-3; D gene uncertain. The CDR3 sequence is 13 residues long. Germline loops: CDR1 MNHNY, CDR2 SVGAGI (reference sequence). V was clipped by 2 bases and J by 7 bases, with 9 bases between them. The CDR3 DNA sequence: TGTGCCAGCAGTTACGGGCTCGGTAACACCATATATTTT. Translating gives CASSYGLGNTIYF.

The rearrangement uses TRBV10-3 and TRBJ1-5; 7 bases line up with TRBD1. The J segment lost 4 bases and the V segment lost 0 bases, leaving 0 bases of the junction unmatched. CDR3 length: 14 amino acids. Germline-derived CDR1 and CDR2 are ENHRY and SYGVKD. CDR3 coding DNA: TGTGCCATCAGTGAGTCGACAGGGAATCAGCCCCAGCATTTT. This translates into CAISESTGNQPQHF.

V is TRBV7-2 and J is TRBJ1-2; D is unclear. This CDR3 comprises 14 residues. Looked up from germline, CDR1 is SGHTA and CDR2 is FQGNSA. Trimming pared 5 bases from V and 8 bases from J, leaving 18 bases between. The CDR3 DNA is TGTGCCAGCAGCCCCCCCGGGATGGGTAGGGGCTACACCTTC. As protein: CASSPPGMGRGYTF. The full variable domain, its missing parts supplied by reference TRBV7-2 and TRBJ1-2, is GAGVSQSPSNKVTEKGKDVELRCDPISGHTALYWYRQSLGQGLEFLIYFQGNSAPDKSGLPSDRFSAERTGGSVSTLTIQRTQQEDSAVYLCASSPPGMGRGYTFGSGTRLTVV.

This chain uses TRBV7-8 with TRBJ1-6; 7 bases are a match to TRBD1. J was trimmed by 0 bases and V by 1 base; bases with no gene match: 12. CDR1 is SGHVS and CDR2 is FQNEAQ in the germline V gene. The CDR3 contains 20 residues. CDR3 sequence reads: CASSLGQGSPLSSYNSPLHF. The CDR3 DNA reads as TGTGCCAGCAGCTTAGGACAGGGAAGTCCCTTAAGCTCCTATAATTCACCCCTCCACTTT.